The rows below give T cell receptor beta chains drawn from one sample of a study of graft-versus-host responses after intestinal transplantation. The repertoire was sequenced with immunoSEQ multiplex PCR; TCRdb's copy has only in-frame clones and lacks some. Found here are nearly 25,000 clones, around two fifths of them singletons; the top ten hold less than 0.75%. Sequenced here: alloreactive CD4+ T cells from a mixed lymphocyte reaction culture, sampled before intestinal transplant. These receptors originate from a human patient who received an intestinal transplant. The CDR3 runs from the conserved cysteine through the conserved F or W. The D gene is left open where the match is weak. Clone size appears in some rows only: once, few, many, or a class for an expanded clone.

TRBJ2-1 TRBV9 . . CALKGQTSYNEQFF TGTGCCCTCAAGGGGCAGACCTCTTACAATGAGCAGTTCTTC
TRBJ2-6 TRBV18 few . CASSSLETGANVLTF TGTGCCAGCTCATCGCTGGAGACTGGGGCCAACGTCCTGACTTTC
TRBJ1-2 TRBV5-5 few TRBD1 CASSLAGQATGYTF TGTGCCAGCAGCTTGGCTGGACAGGCAACCGGCTACACCTTC
TRBJ2-6 TRBV5-1 . TRBD1 CASSKSTGTGTFRSGANVLTF TGCGCCAGCAGTAAGAGCACCGGGACAGGTACCTTCCGCTCTGGGGCCAACGTCCTGACTTTC
TRBJ2-2 TRBV6-1 . . CASSERSWTVNTGELFF TGTGCCAGCAGTGAAAGGTCATGGACAGTGAACACCGGGGAGCTGTTTTTT
TRBJ2-5 TRBV19 few TRBD2 CASSTRTSGLRGETQYF TGTGCCAGTAGTACCCGGACTAGCGGACTCAGGGGGGAGACCCAGTACTTC
TRBJ2-1 TRBV18 . . CASSHPTTGYNEQFF TGTGCCAGCTCTCATCCTACTACCGGCTACAATGAGCAGTTCTTC
TRBJ2-7 TRBV2 . TRBD1 CASRYGQESYEQYF TGTGCCAGCAGGTATGGACAGGAGTCCTACGAGCAGTACTTC
TRBJ2-3 TRBV10-3 few TRBD2 CATMLAGHMDTQYF TGTGCCACCATGCTAGCGGGGCACATGGATACGCAGTATTTT
TRBJ1-6 TRBV30 . . CAWTPRGNSPLHF TGTGCCTGGACACCAAGAGGTAATTCACCCCTCCACTTT
TRBJ1-3 TRBV19 few TRBD1 CASSIPQGVRNTIYF TGTGCCAGTAGTATCCCGCAGGGGGTAAGAAACACCATATATTTT
TRBJ1-6 TRBV5-8 . . CASSVGLRISPLHF TGTGCCAGCAGCGTGGGACTTAGGATTTCACCCCTCCACTTT
TRBJ2-7 TRBV6-1 . . CASSDPGGARYEQYF TGTGCCAGCAGTGATCCCGGAGGCGCCCGCTACGAGCAGTACTTC
TRBJ1-2 TRBV6-7 . . CASSYSTTGLGYTF TGTGCCAGCAGTTACTCGACGACAGGCCTCGGCTACACCTTC
TRBJ1-5 TRBV27 . . CASSPRTGFTGNQPQHF TGTGCCAGCAGTCCAAGAACAGGGTTTACTGGCAATCAGCCCCAGCATTTT
TRBJ2-7 TRBV30 . TRBD1 CAWKRTGSEQYF TGTGCCTGGAAGAGGACAGGGAGCGAGCAGTACTTC
TRBJ1-6 TRBV6-6 . TRBD1 CASSWGQLNSPLHF TGTGCCAGCAGTTGGGGACAGCTAAATTCACCCCTCCACTTT
TRBJ1-2 TRBV28 once TRBD1 CASSFRPGGGYTF TGTGCCAGCAGTTTCCGCCCAGGGGGGGGCTACACCTTC
TRBJ1-2 TRBV7-2 few . CASSFTGTYYGYTF TGTGCCAGCAGCTTTACAGGGACCTACTATGGCTACACCTTC
TRBJ2-1 TRBV5-1 . . CASSLVQNTDEQFF TGCGCCAGCAGCTTGGTACAAAACACAGATGAGCAGTTCTTC
TRBJ2-3 TRBV15 few . CATSIRRVGTDTQYF TGTGCCACCAGCATCCGACGGGTAGGCACAGATACGCAGTATTTT
TRBJ2-7 TRBV6-5 . . CASSYSRVTYEQYF TGTGCCAGCAGTTACAGCAGGGTAACCTACGAGCAGTACTTC
TRBJ2-5 TRBV6-5 few TRBD2 CASSPWRDYRETQYF TGTGCCAGCAGCCCTTGGAGGGACTACCGGGAGACCCAGTACTTC
TRBJ2-1 TRBV7-8 . TRBD1 CASSLTGGQYNEQFF TGTGCCAGCAGCTTAACAGGGGGCCAATACAATGAGCAGTTCTTC
TRBJ2-4 TRBV7-8 . . CASSPRDFLAKNIQYF TGTGCCAGCAGCCCCCGGGACTTTTTAGCCAAAAACATTCAGTACTTC
TRBJ1-5 TRBV30 few . CAWSGDGNQPQHF TGTGCCTGGAGCGGAGACGGCAATCAGCCCCAGCATTTT
TRBJ1-2 TRBV7-2 few . CASSPQGPNYGYTF TGTGCCAGCAGCCCACAGGGTCCTAACTATGGCTACACCTTC
TRBJ1-2 TRBV20-1 few . CSARQYGYTF TGCAGTGCTAGACAGTATGGCTACACCTTC
TRBJ2-5 TRBV2 . . CASSSTATQYF TGTGCCAGCAGCTCAACAGCGACCCAGTACTTC
TRBJ2-7 TRBV5-4 . . CASSLEGRRNPEQYF TGTGCCAGCAGCTTGGAAGGGAGAAGAAACCCCGAGCAGTACTTC
TRBJ1-4 TRBV27 . . CASSSPGLRTNEKLFF TGTGCCAGCAGTTCCCCAGGGCTCAGAACTAATGAAAAACTGTTTTTT
TRBJ2-1 TRBV11-2 . . CASSDRDTTYNEQFF TGTGCCAGCAGTGATCGGGACACGACCTACAATGAGCAGTTCTTC
TRBJ2-1 TRBV11-3 . TRBD2 CASSLGTSVGEQFF TGTGCCAGCAGCCTAGGGACTAGCGTTGGTGAGCAGTTCTTC
TRBJ2-7 TRBV16 . . CASSHTYEQYF TGTGCCAGCAGCCACACCTACGAGCAGTACTTC
TRBJ1-4 TRBV7-2 few TRBD1 CASSLLTGDEKLFF TGTGCCAGCAGCTTATTGACAGGGGATGAAAAACTGTTTTTT
TRBJ2-1 TRBV30 . TRBD2 CAWSLRGRGEQFF TGTGCCTGGAGTCTTAGAGGGAGGGGTGAGCAGTTCTTC
TRBJ1-2 TRBV28 . TRBD1 CASRKTGARGYTF TGTGCCAGCAGAAAGACAGGGGCGCGGGGCTACACCTTC
TRBJ2-7 TRBV7-9 few . CASSYGAREYF TGTGCCAGCAGCTACGGAGCTCGGGAGTACTTC
TRBJ2-7 TRBV7-2 . . CASSLMGPIAPYEQYF TGTGCCAGCAGCTTAATGGGCCCGATTGCACCCTACGAGCAGTACTTC
TRBJ1-5 TRBV30 few . CAWSVGASRQPQHF TGTGCCTGGAGTGTAGGGGCTTCACGGCAGCCCCAGCATTTT
TRBJ1-2 TRBV7-3 . TRBD1 CASSSPGQGEGGYTF TGTGCCAGCAGCTCCCCCGGACAGGGGGAGGGGGGCTACACCTTC
TRBJ2-3 TRBV7-9 few TRBD1 CASSPPGQSTDTQYF TGTGCCAGCAGCCCTCCGGGACAGAGCACAGATACGCAGTATTTT
TRBJ1-1 TRBV7-2 few TRBD1 CATLRQGATEAFF TGTGCCACCCTAAGACAGGGGGCCACTGAAGCTTTCTTT
TRBJ2-7 TRBV5-1 . TRBD1 CASSKGQAYPYEQYF TGCGCCAGCAGCAAGGGACAGGCTTACCCTTACGAGCAGTACTTC
TRBJ1-2 TRBV15 . . CATSHGTGAGNYGYTF TGTGCCACCAGCCATGGAACAGGAGCCGGTAACTATGGCTACACCTTC
TRBJ1-2 TRBV29-1 . . CSVEERQSNYGYTF TGCAGCGTTGAAGAGCGACAATCTAACTATGGCTACACCTTC
TRBJ1-1 TRBV9 few . CASSPPNGGPEAFF TGTGCCAGCAGCCCCCCCAACGGGGGTCCTGAAGCTTTCTTT
TRBJ2-7 TRBV27 . TRBD2 CASSRLADTYEQYF TGTGCCAGCTCCCGACTAGCGGATACCTACGAGCAGTACTTC
TRBJ1-2 TRBV2 . . CASSERGDIPRF TGTGCCAGCAGTGAACGGGGGGACATACCTCGGTTT
TRBJ2-1 TRBV4-2 . TRBD2 CASSQDWASGDPYNEQFF TGTGCCAGCAGCCAAGATTGGGCTAGCGGGGACCCCTACAATGAGCAGTTCTTC
TRBJ2-3 TRBV11-3 few TRBD2 CASSFGGRVDTQYF TGTGCCAGCAGCTTCGGCGGGAGGGTGGATACGCAGTATTTT
TRBJ2-6 TRBV5-4 . TRBD1 CASSTRTGTGANVLTF TGTGCCAGCAGCACCAGGACAGGGACCGGGGCCAACGTCCTGACTTTC
TRBJ1-2 TRBV23-1 . TRBD1 CASSQSDRDGYTF TGCGCCAGCAGTCAATCGGACAGGGATGGCTACACCTTC
TRBJ2-3 TRBV30 . . CAWSMKRYIVDTQYF TGTGCCTGGAGTATGAAGCGGTATATTGTGGATACGCAGTATTTT
TRBJ2-7 TRBV6-5 . . CASSYSTRNEQYF TGTGCCAGCAGTTACTCGACACGAAACGAGCAGTACTTC
TRBJ1-2 TRBV6-5 few . CASSYWANYGYTF TGTGCCAGCAGTTACTGGGCCAACTATGGCTACACCTTC
TRBJ1-4 TRBV30 once . CAWSPGRVFEKLFF TGTGCCTGGAGCCCCGGTCGAGTGTTTGAAAAACTGTTTTTT
TRBJ1-5 TRBV19 . TRBD1 CATRTGNNQPQHF TGTGCCACTCGGACAGGGAACAATCAGCCCCAGCATTTT
TRBJ2-1 TRBV7-2 once TRBD2 CASSLRLAGGYNEQFF TGTGCCAGCAGCTTGAGGCTAGCGGGGGGGTACAATGAGCAGTTCTTC